What follows are 14 T cell receptor beta chains derived from one specimen sequenced in a study of T-cell reconstitution after alpha-beta-depleted transplantation in children. As it was prepared, the TCRbeta library received unique molecular identifiers. TCRdb ran MiXCR on the PCR reads and lists one entry per CDR3 protein. The table records about a million distinct CDR3 sequences, around 30% of them present only once. This material consisted of PBMCs, mostly from graft donor cells, taken 360 days after TCRalphabeta/CD19-depleted stem cell transplant. The receptors come from a boy less than two years old who had a stem cell transplant for SCID, so the T cells may come from the graft donor.

V gene TRBV20-1 combines with J gene TRBJ2-5; the D gene is possibly TRBD2 (5 bases). The CDR3 totals 17 residues. V was pared by 2 bases and J by 2 bases, with 21 bases between. Germline CDR1 DFQATT, CDR2 SNEGSKA (reference sequence). CDR3 nucleotides: TGCAGTGCTAGAAAGGAGGCCCCTAGACCCCCGCAAGAGACCCAGTACTTC. Translating it yields CSARKEAPRPPQETQYF.

The chain carries TRBV19 and TRBJ1-1, with 10 bases aligning to TRBD1. The J segment lost 3 bases and the V segment lost 9 bases, leaving 4 bases of the junction unmatched. CDR1 is LNHDA, CDR2 SQIVND, per germline (reference sequence). CDR3 length: 13 amino acids. Here the CDR3 reads CASKDRGDTEAFF. The CDR3 region has the DNA TGTGCCAGCAAGGACAGGGGGGACACTGAAGCTTTCTTT.

V is TRBV29-1 and J is TRBJ1-2; no firm D call. Germline CDR1 reads SQVTM; CDR2 reads ANQGSEA. The CDR3 runs 17 residues. The V end lost 3 bases, the J end lost 0 bases, and 20 bases lay between the germline ends. The CDR3 region is CSVDLISEIRANYGYTF. CDR3 in DNA: TGCAGCGTTGATCTAATTAGTGAGATCCGAGCTAACTATGGCTACACCTTC.

The chain joins TRBV3-1 to TRBJ2-3, with 8 bases identical to TRBD1. Trimming took 4 bases from V and 6 from J; bases not matched to a gene: 12. The CDR3 spans 16 residues. The germline V gene encodes CDR1 LGHDT and CDR2 YNNKEL (reference sequence). CDR3 in amino acids: CASSRRGTTGADTQYF. The CDR3 DNA follows: TGTGCCAGCAGCCGACGGGGTACGACAGGGGCGGATACGCAGTATTTT.

Many counts were recorded for this clonotype. The chain carries TRBV7-2 and TRBJ2-5; 7 nucleotides agree with TRBD2. Germline V lookup: CDR1 SGHTA, CDR2 FQGNSA. The CDR3 is 15 residues long. Trimming cost V 4 bases and J 6 bases; bases outside gene matches: 11. The CDR3 protein is CASSSEGTTSKTQYF. CDR3 DNA: TGTGCCAGCAGCTCCGAAGGGACTACCAGCAAGACCCAGTACTTC. The full variable domain, its missing parts supplied by reference TRBV7-2 and TRBJ2-5, is GAGVSQSPSNKVTEKGKDVELRCDPISGHTALYWYRQSLGQGLEFLIYFQGNSAPDKSGLPSDRFSAERTGGSVSTLTIQRTQQEDSAVYLCASSSEGTTSKTQYFGPGTRLLVL.

This clonotype was seen at least ten times. The V and J genes are TRBV12-3 or TRBV12-4 and TRBJ2-4; D ambiguous. Trimming stripped 2 bases from V and 0 bases from J, with 5 bases between. The CDR3 is made up of 14 amino acids. CDR3 coding DNA: TGTGCCAGCAGTTTAAGTGGAGCCAAAAACATTCAGTACTTC. Translating gives CASSLSGAKNIQYF.

The chain joins TRBV5-1 to TRBJ2-2, with D perhaps TRBD1 (5 bases). This CDR3 spans 15 amino acids. CDR1 is SGHRS, CDR2 YFSETQ, per germline. Trimming took 2 bases from V and 1 from J, leaving 9 bases between them. CDR3 in DNA: TGCGCCAGCAGCTTAAACAGGCAGAACACCGGGGAGCTGTTTTTT. The encoded protein is CASSLNRQNTGELFF.

This clonotype has just a few counts. The CDR3 protein is CSVEMVGPQETQYF. In DNA, the CDR3 is TGCAGCGTTGAGATGGTAGGCCCTCAAGAGACCCAGTACTTC. This chain uses TRBV29-1 with TRBJ2-5, with D unresolved. In germline, CDR1 is SQVTM, CDR2 ANQGSEA. The CDR3 loop spans 14 amino acids. The V and J ends lost 3 bases and 2 bases respectively, with 13 bases between them.

The gene calls are TRBV3-1 and TRBJ2-5, with TRBD1 as a possible D gene (6 bases). The CDR3 consists of 15 residues. Germline-derived CDR1 and CDR2 are LGHDT and YNNKEL (reference sequence). Deletions cut 3 bases from V and 1 base from J, with 12 bases between. The chain's CDR3 is CASSHGQTFQETQYF. Written as DNA, the CDR3 is TGTGCCAGCAGCCACGGACAGACCTTCCAAGAGACCCAGTACTTC.

The table lists this clonotype with a few counts. The rearrangement joins TRBV7-2 to TRBJ1-1; no definite D call. Germline lookup yields CDR1 SGHTA and CDR2 FQGNSA. V lost 5 bases, J lost 5 bases, and 21 bases lay in between. The CDR3 spans 16 residues. In DNA form, the CDR3 reads TGTGCCAGCAGCGCGGAGGTGGGGAGCATCGGGACTGAAGCTTTCTTT. Translation gives CASSAEVGSIGTEAFF.

Ten or more counts support this clonotype. The junction and the germline gene differ at one end; a read error may be behind it. This chain uses TRBV12-3 or TRBV12-4 with TRBJ2-7, with 7 bases identical to TRBD1. This CDR3 has 13 residues. The CDR3 DNA reads TGCGCCAGCAGCTTCGGGACAGATTACGAGCAGTACTTC. Its protein is CASSFGTDYEQYF.

The gene calls are TRBV18 and TRBJ1-1; weak D call: TRBD1 (6 bases). Germline lookup yields CDR1 KGHSH and CDR2 LQKENI. The ends were cut back, 0 bases at V and 7 bases at J, with 9 bases in the middle. The length of the CDR3 is 13 residues. In nucleotides, the CDR3 is TGTGCCAGCTCACCACCGGACAGCCGTGAAGCTTTCTTT. It codes for CASSPPDSREAFF.

This chain joins TRBV5-1 and TRBJ2-4; D is unclear. CDR3 length equals 17 residues. V was clipped by 0 bases and J by 0 bases, with 13 bases between them. In germline, CDR1 is SGHRS, CDR2 YFSETQ. DNA of the CDR3: TGCGCCAGCAGCTTGGGGGTGCCCGAGATAGCCAAAAACATTCAGTACTTC. It codes for CASSLGVPEIAKNIQYF. The full variable domain, rest sourced from reference TRBV5-1 and TRBJ2-4, is KAGVTQTPRYLIKTRGQQVTLSCSPISGHRSVSWYQQTPGQGLQFLFEYFSETQRNKGNFPGRFSGRQFSNSRSEMNVSTLELGDSALYLCASSLGVPEIAKNIQYFGAGTRLSVL.

This rearrangement joins TRBV5-1 to TRBJ2-7; TRBD2 might be the D (6 bases). Trimming took 0 bases from V and 1 from J, leaving 14 bases between them. Germline loops: CDR1 SGHRS, CDR2 YFSETQ. CDR3 length: 16 amino acids. The CDR3 protein is CASSLEEGRHSYEQYF. The DNA for the CDR3 is TGCGCCAGCAGCTTGGAAGAAGGGAGGCATTCCTACGAGCAGTACTTC.